Listed below are T cell receptor beta chains from one sample, sequenced in a study of tumor-infiltrating T cells and Merkel cell polyomavirus. Generated by immunoSEQ multiplex PCR, the TCRdb table keeps only in-frame clones and is missing some. The sample shows 20,000 to 25,000 clones, roughly 87% of them seen only once. The sample was lymph node tissue. The receptors shown here come from a man between 50 and 59 years old with Merkel cell carcinoma. CDR3s include the opening cysteine and the closing phenylalanine or tryptophan. The D gene is left open where the match is weak. Expanded clones are given a class, and other clones once, few, many or no size at all.

abundance | j_gene | v_gene | d_gene | CDR3nt | CDR3aa
few | TRBJ2-5 | TRBV7-9 | TRBD2 | TGTGCCAGCAGCCGTAATAGCGGGCAAGAGACCCAGTACTTC | CASSRNSGQETQYF
. | TRBJ2-4 | TRBV15 | TRBD1 | TGTGCCACCAGCACCCCAGGGGGTGGCAAAAACATTCAGTACTTC | CATSTPGGGKNIQYF
. | TRBJ2-5 | TRBV28 | TRBD1 | TGTGCCAGCATCGGTTCTGGGACAGGGGAAGAGACCCAGTACTTC | CASIGSGTGEETQYF
. | TRBJ2-3 | TRBV5-4 | . | TGTGCCAGCAGCCTGCAGCGGAGCACAGATACGCAGTATTTT | CASSLQRSTDTQYF
. | TRBJ2-3 | TRBV29-1 | . | TGCAGCGTTCAGTGGCGGTTCACAGATACGCAGTATTTT | CSVQWRFTDTQYF
. | TRBJ2-3 | TRBV28 | TRBD1 | TGTGCCAGCAGCCCGGACAGGGGGCATATCACAGATACGCAGTATTTT | CASSPDRGHITDTQYF
. | TRBJ2-5 | TRBV5-1 | TRBD1 | TGCGCCAGCAGCCTGGGGACAGGGGAAGAGACCCAGTACTTC | CASSLGTGEETQYF
. | TRBJ2-1 | TRBV5-1 | TRBD1 | TGCGCCAGCAGCTTGGGGGACAGCTACAACAATGAGCAGTTCTTC | CASSLGDSYNNEQFF
once | TRBJ1-5 | TRBV5-1 | TRBD1 | TGCGCCAGCAGCCCCGGGACAGGGGGAGTCGGGAGCAATCAGCCCCAGCATTTT | CASSPGTGGVGSNQPQHF
. | TRBJ1-2 | TRBV19 | TRBD1 | TGTGCCAGTAGTTCTCCAGTTGGGACAGGGAAAGGCTATGGCTACACCTTC | CASSSPVGTGKGYGYTF
. | TRBJ2-5 | TRBV7-3 | TRBD2 | TGTGCCAGCAGCTTATGGGGGCGGGGGGGTGAGACCCAGTACTTC | CASSLWGRGGETQYF
. | TRBJ1-6 | TRBV4-2 | . | TGTGCCAGCAGCCAAGCGTCGACAGGCATAGAGTCACCCCTCCACTTT | CASSQASTGIESPLHF
. | TRBJ2-3 | TRBV11-1 | . | TGTGCCAGCCGAGTAAGAACTGGCACAGATACGCAGTATTTT | CASRVRTGTDTQYF
. | TRBJ2-7 | TRBV9 | TRBD2 | TGTGCCAGCAGCGTAGGTAGCGGGCCCTCCTACGAGCAGTACTTC | CASSVGSGPSYEQYF
. | TRBJ2-7 | TRBV6-5 | . | TGTGCCGCGCAATCCGGGAGTTCCTACGAGCAGTACTTC | CAAQSGSSYEQYF
. | TRBJ2-7 | TRBV30 | . | TGTGCCTGGGAGACAGCCTACGAGCAGTACTTC | CAWETAYEQYF
. | TRBJ1-2 | TRBV7-2 | . | TGTGCCAGCACCTCGGGGGAACCCTATGGCTACACCTTC | CASTSGEPYGYTF
once | TRBJ2-1 | TRBV7-9 | . | TGTGCCAGCAGCTTGAGGCTAGCACCCAATGAGCAGTTCTTC | CASSLRLAPNEQFF
. | TRBJ2-5 | TRBV6-4 | TRBD2 | TGTGCCAGCAGTGACTCGAAACTCACCGGGACTAGCGAGAACTTAAACCAAGAGACCCAGTACTTC | CASSDSKLTGTSENLNQETQYF
. | TRBJ2-7 | TRBV10-3 | TRBD1 | TGTGCCATCAGGGGACAGGCAAGCTCCTACGAGCAGTACTTC | CAIRGQASSYEQYF
. | TRBJ1-2 | TRBV6-7 | TRBD1 | TGTGCCAGCAGTTACTTGACAGGGGGCGCCGATGGCTACACCTTC | CASSYLTGGADGYTF
. | TRBJ2-7 | TRBV18 | TRBD2 | TGTGCCAGCTCACAGGTGGGACTAGCGGGAACAATCTCCTACGAGCAGTACTTC | CASSQVGLAGTISYEQYF
. | TRBJ1-3 | TRBV5-6 | . | TGTGCCAGCAGCTTGGAGGGGCTTGGAAACACCATATATTTT | CASSLEGLGNTIYF
few | TRBJ2-3 | TRBV30 | TRBD2 | TGTGCCTACAGGACTAGCGGGATCACAGATACGCAGTATTTT | CAYRTSGITDTQYF
. | TRBJ2-1 | TRBV11-3 | . | TGTGCCAGCAGCCCGACCGGGACACTCTACAATGAGCAGTTCTTC | CASSPTGTLYNEQFF
. | TRBJ1-1 | TRBV7-8 | TRBD1 | TGTGCCAGCAGCTCCGACAGGGTAGCCACTGAAGCTTTCTTT | CASSSDRVATEAFF
. | TRBJ2-7 | TRBV6-5 | . | TGTGCCAGCAGTTACTCGACGGGGGTCGAGCAGTACTTC | CASSYSTGVEQYF
. | TRBJ1-5 | TRBV28 | . | TGTGCCAGCAGTTTGTACGGGGGTCAGCCCCAGCATTTT | CASSLYGGQPQHF
. | TRBJ2-7 | TRBV7-2 | TRBD2 | TGTGCCAGCAGCTTGGATAGCGGGGGGGCAGGGTACGAGCAGTACTTC | CASSLDSGGAGYEQYF
once | TRBJ2-5 | TRBV19 | . | TGTGCCAGTAGTACCAAGGAGGGGTGGGAGACCCAGTACTTC | CASSTKEGWETQYF
. | TRBJ2-1 | TRBV14 | . | TGTGCCAGCAGGGAGAGCGGCTACAATGAGCAGTTCTTC | CASRESGYNEQFF
. | TRBJ2-2 | TRBV7-3 | TRBD2 | TGTGCCAGCAGCCCCCGGGGGGGGAGGGTCGTCGGGGAGCTGTTTTTT | CASSPRGGRVVGELFF
. | TRBJ2-7 | TRBV6-5 | TRBD2 | TGTGCCAGCAGCGTAGCGGGAGGTTCAACCGTCGAGCAGTACTTC | CASSVAGGSTVEQYF
. | TRBJ2-3 | TRBV6-5 | TRBD2 | TGTGCCAGCAGTTACTCTAGCGGGGTCGGTACAGATACGCAGTATTTT | CASSYSSGVGTDTQYF
. | TRBJ2-1 | TRBV9 | . | TGTGCCAGCAGCGCACGATCCGGGACTGCGGGTTACAATGAGCAGTTCTTC | CASSARSGTAGYNEQFF
. | TRBJ2-1 | TRBV18 | . | TGTGCCAGCTCACCCCAACAAGTCTCCCGTGTCTTC | CASSPQQVSRVF
few | TRBJ1-5 | TRBV6-1 | . | TGTGCCAGCAGTGAAGCGTCTAATGCCCCCCAGCATTTT | CASSEASNAPQHF
. | TRBJ2-5 | TRBV9 | TRBD2 | TGTGCCAGCAGCCCGCGGACTAGCGGGGGGGCCCACGAGACCCAGTACTTC | CASSPRTSGGAHETQYF
. | TRBJ2-7 | TRBV2 | TRBD1 | TGTGCCAGCAGTGGCACAGGGGTCCTCGAGCAGTACTTC | CASSGTGVLEQYF
. | TRBJ1-2 | TRBV19 | . | TGTGCCAGTAGTACCCGACAGCCCATACGGAGTCGTGGCTACACCTTC | CASSTRQPIRSRGYTF
. | TRBJ2-5 | TRBV19 | . | TGTGCCAGTAGTATTTCCAGGGATGAGACCCAGTACTTC | CASSISRDETQYF
. | TRBJ2-1 | TRBV13 | . | TGTGCCAGCAGCCCCGTCCCTAATGAGCAGTTCTTC | CASSPVPNEQFF
. | TRBJ2-2 | TRBV30 | TRBD1 | TGTGCCCTGGCCGGGACAGGGAACACCGGGGAGCTGTTTTTT | CALAGTGNTGELFF
. | TRBJ2-3 | TRBV7-3 | . | TGTGCCAGCAGCTTAGTGGGGGCTTCCGCAGATACGCAGTATTTT | CASSLVGASADTQYF
. | TRBJ2-7 | TRBV5-1 | TRBD1 | TGCGCCAGCAGTCGGCGGGACAGGGACGGGGAGCAGTACTTC | CASSRRDRDGEQYF
. | TRBJ1-2 | TRBV28 | TRBD1 | TGTGCCAGCAGTTCCCTGACAGGGTACTATGGCTACACCTTC | CASSSLTGYYGYTF
. | TRBJ2-4 | TRBV5-1 | . | TGCGCCAGCAGCTTTACAGGAGCCAAAAACATTCAGTACTTC | CASSFTGAKNIQYF
. | TRBJ1-2 | TRBV27 | TRBD1 | TGTGCCAGCACCCCGGACAGGGGGCTTCATGGCTACACCTTC | CASTPDRGLHGYTF